This is a list of T cell receptor beta chains from one sample in a study of CD8 T cells in ankylosing spondylitis. Each CDR3 protein is one row after TCRdb ran MiXCR on the 5' RACE reads. The repertoire has a few hundred thousand distinct CDR3 sequences, roughly a tenth of them found once; the top ten carry roughly 23%. Sequences were obtained from blood, either unsorted or a sorted T cell fraction (not recorded which). The receptors were gathered from a male donor with ankylosing spondylitis or in good health (not recorded which). The CDR3 runs from the conserved cysteine through the conserved F or W. Fields, in order: J gene, D gene, V gene, clone size, CDR3 DNA, CDR3 protein. The D gene is left open where the match is weak. Size values are once, few and many counts, or a class for expanded clones, and some rows have none.

j_call: TRBJ2-3
d_call: .
v_call: TRBV6-5
clone_size: .
cdr3_nt: TGTGCCAGCAGTTCCCCGGCCAGCACAGATACGCAGTATTTT
cdr3_aa: CASSSPASTDTQYF

j_call: TRBJ1-1
d_call: .
v_call: TRBV5-6
clone_size: many
cdr3_nt: TGTGCCAGCATCTCTGTCCTGAACACTGAAGCTTTCTTT
cdr3_aa: CASISVLNTEAFF

j_call: TRBJ2-1
d_call: TRBD2
v_call: TRBV7-3
clone_size: .
cdr3_nt: TGTGCCAGCAGCTTAATAGCCCATGGGGGGGGGACTACCAACAATGAGCAGTTCTTC
cdr3_aa: CASSLIAHGGGTTNNEQFF

j_call: TRBJ1-6
d_call: .
v_call: TRBV5-1
clone_size: many
cdr3_nt: TGCGCCAGCAACTATGACAGTAATTCACCCCTCCACTTT
cdr3_aa: CASNYDSNSPLHF

j_call: TRBJ2-1
d_call: TRBD1
v_call: TRBV20-1
clone_size: many
cdr3_nt: TGCAGTGCCGTGACAGGGGGACGCAATGAGCAGTTCTTC
cdr3_aa: CSAVTGGRNEQFF

j_call: TRBJ1-1
d_call: .
v_call: TRBV3-1
clone_size: many
cdr3_nt: TGTGCCAGCAGCCAAGGAAGAGGGCGGGGGGGAGCTTTCTTT
cdr3_aa: CASSQGRGRGGAFF

j_call: TRBJ2-7
d_call: TRBD1
v_call: TRBV28
clone_size: few
cdr3_nt: TGTGCCAGCAGTGTGCCGAGGGGGCACTACGAGCAGTACTTC
cdr3_aa: CASSVPRGHYEQYF

j_call: TRBJ1-2
d_call: .
v_call: TRBV29-1
clone_size: few
cdr3_nt: TGCAGCGTTGTAGCGGGGGGCAGTGGCTACACCTTC
cdr3_aa: CSVVAGGSGYTF

j_call: TRBJ1-1
d_call: .
v_call: TRBV28
clone_size: many
cdr3_nt: TGTGCCAGCAGTTTAATAGGGAACGGGGGCAGGACTGAAGCTTTCTTT
cdr3_aa: CASSLIGNGGRTEAFF

j_call: TRBJ2-3
d_call: .
v_call: TRBV2
clone_size: many
cdr3_nt: TGTGCCAGCAGTGATACGGGCAGGGGTTTGACGGGTGTCACAGATACGCAGTATTTT
cdr3_aa: CASSDTGRGLTGVTDTQYF